This passage covers 5 T cell receptor beta chains from one sample sequenced in a study of human T cells and chemical hapten exposure. This sample's time point: pre-sensitization, week 0. The treatment: therapeutic diphenylcyclopropenone sensitization with weekly scalp DPC. From the RACE reads, TCRdb called clonotypes with MiXCR, one entry per CDR3 protein. The table records around 300,000 distinct CDR3 sequences, roughly 7.7% of them present only once. The sample here was whole blood, taken in connection with sensitization to the hapten diphenylcyclopropenone (DPC). The receptors originated from a man younger than 30 with alopecia areata. Some clones in this sample may be carry-over from other donors' samples.

This clonotype was seen a single time. With a much larger clone just one base away, this may be a read error. V usage is TRBV25-1 and J usage is TRBJ1-1; no clear D gene. V lost 2 bases, J lost 1 base, and 2 bases lay in between. CDR1 is MGHDK and CDR2 is SYGVNS in the germline V gene. CDR3 length equals 12 residues. The CDR3 DNA is TGTGCCAGCAGTGAACGGAACACTGAAGCTTTCTTT. It is translated as CASSERNTEAFF.

This clonotype came up many times. The J gene is TRBJ2-7, the V gene TRBV7-3; 7 nucleotides match TRBD2. The CDR3 consists of 15 residues. Per the germline V gene, CDR1 is SGHTA and CDR2 is FQGTGA. The trim removed 2 bases at V and 6 bases at J, leaving 10 bases unmatched. CDR3 nucleotide sequence: TGTGCCAGCAGCTTACTAGCGGCGGGAGACAGCGAGCAGTACTTC. Amino acid sequence: CASSLLAAGDSEQYF.

This clonotype showed up just a few times. The chain has TRBV3-1 and TRBJ1-4, with D possibly being TRBD1 (6 bases). Germline lookup yields CDR1 LGHDT and CDR2 YNNKEL (reference sequence). CDR3 length: 15 residues. V was trimmed by 1 base and J by 2 bases, leaving 8 bases between them. As DNA, the CDR3 is TGTGCCAGCAGCCAAGCGGGGGGCACTAATGAAAAACTGTTTTTT. The encoded protein is CASSQAGGTNEKLFF.

The chain uses TRBV29-1 and TRBJ1-4, with D possibly TRBD1 on 5 matching bases. The CDR3 consists of 15 residues. Germline CDR1 is SQVTM and CDR2 is ANQGSEA. V was shortened by 0 bases and J by 8 bases, with 16 bases between the two germline ends. DNA for the CDR3: TGCAGCGTTGAAGATCCCCGGGGGTTAGGAGAAAAACTGTTTTTT. Translating gives CSVEDPRGLGEKLFF.

In its sample, this clonotype was seen many times. This chain joins TRBV18 and TRBJ1-1, with D unresolved. The V end was cut by 2 bases, the J end by 3 bases, with 13 bases between. Looked up from germline, CDR1 is KGHSH and CDR2 is LQKENI. The CDR3 runs 15 residues. CDR3 protein: CASSPLGPADTEAFF. The CDR3 DNA follows: TGTGCCAGCTCACCATTAGGCCCCGCGGACACTGAAGCTTTCTTT. The complete variable domain, with remaining parts taken from reference TRBV18 and TRBJ1-1, reads NAGVMQNPRHLVRRRGQEARLRCSPMKGHSHVYWYRQLPEEGLKFMVYLQKENIIDESGMPKERFSAEFPKEGPSILRIQQVVRGDSAAYFCASSPLGPADTEAFFGQGTRLTVV.